The source of this TCR beta chain is a study of human T cells and chemical hapten exposure. V lost 5 bases to trimming and J lost 4 bases; unmatched junction nucleotides: 7. CDR3 length: 15 amino acids. Germline V gene sequence: CDR1 LNHDA, CDR2 SQIVND (reference sequence). Individual cDNA molecules had unique molecular identifiers attached to them by the library. TCRdb re-called the RACE reads with MiXCR, one entry per CDR3 protein. The table lists under 100,000 distinct CDR3 sequences, 10% to 12% of them singletons, with under 4.5% in the top ten. The time point is: patch test 3, about 24 weeks after DPC sensitization. Treatment noted: therapeutic diphenylcyclopropenone sensitization with weekly scalp DPC.

The chain employs TRBV19 and TRBJ2-2, with 7 nucleotides matching TRBD1. The receptor was isolated from a woman aged 45 to 65 with alopecia areata. Some clones in this sample may be carry-over from other donors' samples. The sample here was whole blood, taken in connection with sensitization to the hapten diphenylcyclopropenone (DPC). CDR3 amino acids: CASSQQQGSTGELFF. The CDR3 DNA reads as TGTGCCAGTAGTCAGCAACAGGGGAGCACCGGGGAGCTGTTTTTT.